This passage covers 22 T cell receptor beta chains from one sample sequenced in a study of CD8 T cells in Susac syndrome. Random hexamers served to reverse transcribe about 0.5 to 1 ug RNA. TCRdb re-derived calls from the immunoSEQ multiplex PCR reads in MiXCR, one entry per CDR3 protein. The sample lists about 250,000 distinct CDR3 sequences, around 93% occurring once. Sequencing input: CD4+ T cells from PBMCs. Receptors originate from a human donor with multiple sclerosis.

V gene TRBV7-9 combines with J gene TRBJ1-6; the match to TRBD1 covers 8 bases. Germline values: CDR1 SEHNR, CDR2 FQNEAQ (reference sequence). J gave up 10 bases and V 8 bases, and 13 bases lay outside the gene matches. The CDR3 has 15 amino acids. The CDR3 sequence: CASHRGAGGKSPLHF. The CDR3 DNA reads TGTGCCAGCCACAGGGGTGCAGGGGGCAAATCACCCCTCCACTTT.

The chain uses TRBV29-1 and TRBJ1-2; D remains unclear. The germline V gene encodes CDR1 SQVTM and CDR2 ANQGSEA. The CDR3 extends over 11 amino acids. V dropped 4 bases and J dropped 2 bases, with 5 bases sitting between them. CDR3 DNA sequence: TGCAGCGTTGCACAGAACTATGGCTACACCTTC. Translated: CSVAQNYGYTF.

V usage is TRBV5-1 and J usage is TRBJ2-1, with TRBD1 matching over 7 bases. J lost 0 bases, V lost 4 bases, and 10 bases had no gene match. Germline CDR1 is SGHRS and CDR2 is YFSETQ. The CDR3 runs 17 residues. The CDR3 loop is CASSPRPGTVSYNEQFF. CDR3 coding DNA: TGCGCCAGCAGCCCGAGACCCGGGACAGTCTCCTACAATGAGCAGTTCTTC.

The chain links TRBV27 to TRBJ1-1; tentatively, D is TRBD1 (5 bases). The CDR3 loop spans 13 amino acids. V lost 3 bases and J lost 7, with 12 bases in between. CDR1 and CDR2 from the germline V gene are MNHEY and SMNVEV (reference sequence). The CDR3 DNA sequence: TGTGCCAGCAGTTTTACCCCGCAGGGTGAAGCTTTCTTT. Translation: CASSFTPQGEAFF.

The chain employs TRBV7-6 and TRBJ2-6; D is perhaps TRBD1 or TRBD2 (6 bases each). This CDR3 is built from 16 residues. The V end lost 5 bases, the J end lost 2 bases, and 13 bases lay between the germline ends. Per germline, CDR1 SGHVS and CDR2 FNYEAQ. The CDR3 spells CASSQQGGAGANVLTF. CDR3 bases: TGTGCCAGCAGCCAACAGGGCGGGGCTGGGGCCAACGTCCTGACTTTC.

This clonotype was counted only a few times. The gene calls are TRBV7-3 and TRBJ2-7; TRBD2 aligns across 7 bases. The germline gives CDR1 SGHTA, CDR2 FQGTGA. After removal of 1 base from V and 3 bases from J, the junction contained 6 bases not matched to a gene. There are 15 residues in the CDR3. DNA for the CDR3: TGTGCCAGCAGCTTAAACGGCGGGGGAAGCTACGAGCAGTACTTC. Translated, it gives CASSLNGGGSYEQYF.

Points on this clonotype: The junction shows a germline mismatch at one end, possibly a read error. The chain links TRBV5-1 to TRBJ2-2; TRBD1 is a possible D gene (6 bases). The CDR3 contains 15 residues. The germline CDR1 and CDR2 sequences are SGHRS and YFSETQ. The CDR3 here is CASTLEAGATGELFF. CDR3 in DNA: TGCGCCAGCACCTTGGAGGCAGGGGCCACCGGGGAGCTGTTTTTT.

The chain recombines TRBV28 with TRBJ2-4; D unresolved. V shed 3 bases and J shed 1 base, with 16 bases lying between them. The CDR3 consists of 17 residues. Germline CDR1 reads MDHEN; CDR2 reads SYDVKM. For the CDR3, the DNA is TGTGCCAGCAGTTTGGTTGCTGGGAATAAGGCCAAAAACATTCAGTACTTC. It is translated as CASSLVAGNKAKNIQYF.

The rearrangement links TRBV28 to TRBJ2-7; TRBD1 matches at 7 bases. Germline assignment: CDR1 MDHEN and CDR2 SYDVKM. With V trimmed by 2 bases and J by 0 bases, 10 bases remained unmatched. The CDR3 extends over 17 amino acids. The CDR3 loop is CASSLTLDRKPSYEQYF. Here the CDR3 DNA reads TGTGCCAGCAGTTTAACCCTGGACAGGAAGCCCTCCTACGAGCAGTACTTC.

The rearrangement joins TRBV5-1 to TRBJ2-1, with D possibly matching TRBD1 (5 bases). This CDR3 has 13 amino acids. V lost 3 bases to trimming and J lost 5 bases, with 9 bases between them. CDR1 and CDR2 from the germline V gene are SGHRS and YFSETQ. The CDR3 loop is CASSYPQDNEQFF. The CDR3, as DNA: TGCGCCAGCAGCTACCCACAGGACAATGAGCAGTTCTTC.

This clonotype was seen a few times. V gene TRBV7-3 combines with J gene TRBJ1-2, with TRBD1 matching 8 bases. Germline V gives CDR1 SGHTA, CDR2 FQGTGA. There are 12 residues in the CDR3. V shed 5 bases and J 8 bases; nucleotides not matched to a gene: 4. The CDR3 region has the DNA TGTGCCAGCAGCCTCGACAGGGGCGGCTACACCTTC. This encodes CASSLDRGGYTF.

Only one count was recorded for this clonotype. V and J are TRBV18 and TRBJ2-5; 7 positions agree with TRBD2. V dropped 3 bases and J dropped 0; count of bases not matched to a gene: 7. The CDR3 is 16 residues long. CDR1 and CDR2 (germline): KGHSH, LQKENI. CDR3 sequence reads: CASSPSAGTYQETQYF. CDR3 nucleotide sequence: TGTGCCAGCTCACCCTCAGCGGGAACGTACCAAGAGACCCAGTACTTC.

CDR3 sequence (DNA): TGCAGTGCTAGAGATACCCAGGGGCCTCTTAATTCACCCCTCCACTTT. Amino acid sequence: CSARDTQGPLNSPLHF. The gene calls are TRBV20-1 and TRBJ1-6; D perhaps matches TRBD1 (6 bases). Germline V gives CDR1 DFQATT, CDR2 SNEGSKA (reference sequence). V lost 0 bases to trimming and J lost 6 bases, with 15 bases between them. CDR3 length: 16 residues.

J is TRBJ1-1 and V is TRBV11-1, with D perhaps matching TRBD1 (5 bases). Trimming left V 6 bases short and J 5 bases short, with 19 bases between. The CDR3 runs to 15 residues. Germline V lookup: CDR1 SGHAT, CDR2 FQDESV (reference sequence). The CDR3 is CASSPGTVLGTEAFF. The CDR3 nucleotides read TGTGCCAGCAGTCCCGGGACCGTTCTGGGGACTGAAGCTTTCTTT. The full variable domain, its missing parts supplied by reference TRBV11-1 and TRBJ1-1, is EAEVAQSPRYKITEKSQAVAFWCDPISGHATLYWYRQILGQGPELLVQFQDESVVDDSQLPKDRFSAERLKGVDSTLKIQPAELGDSAMYLCASSPGTVLGTEAFFGQGTRLTVV.

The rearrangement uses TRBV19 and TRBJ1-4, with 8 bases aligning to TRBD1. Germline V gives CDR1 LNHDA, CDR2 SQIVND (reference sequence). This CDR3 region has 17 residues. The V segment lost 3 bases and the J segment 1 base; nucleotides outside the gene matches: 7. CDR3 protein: CASSMTTGVGTNEKLFF. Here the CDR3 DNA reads TGTGCCAGTAGTATGACGACAGGGGTGGGAACTAATGAAAAACTGTTTTTT.

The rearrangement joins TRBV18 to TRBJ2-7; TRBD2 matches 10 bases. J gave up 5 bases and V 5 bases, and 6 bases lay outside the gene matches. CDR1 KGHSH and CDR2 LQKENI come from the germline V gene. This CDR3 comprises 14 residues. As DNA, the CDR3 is TGTGCCAGCTCATCCAGCGGGAGGGCCAACGAGCAGTACGTC. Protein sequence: CASSSSGRANEQYV.

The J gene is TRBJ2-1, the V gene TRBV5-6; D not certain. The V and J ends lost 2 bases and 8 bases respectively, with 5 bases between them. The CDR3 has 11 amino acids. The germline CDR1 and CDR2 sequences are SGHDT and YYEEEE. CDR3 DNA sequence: TGTGCCAGCAGCTTTCGCGATGAGCAGTTCTTC. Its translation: CASSFRDEQFF.

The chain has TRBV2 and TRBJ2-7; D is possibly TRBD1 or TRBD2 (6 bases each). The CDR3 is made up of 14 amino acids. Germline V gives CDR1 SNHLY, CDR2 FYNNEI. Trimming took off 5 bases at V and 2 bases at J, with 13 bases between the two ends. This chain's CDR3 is CASSLTGAPYEQYF. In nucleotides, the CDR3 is TGTGCCAGCAGTCTGACGGGGGCCCCCTACGAGCAGTACTTC.

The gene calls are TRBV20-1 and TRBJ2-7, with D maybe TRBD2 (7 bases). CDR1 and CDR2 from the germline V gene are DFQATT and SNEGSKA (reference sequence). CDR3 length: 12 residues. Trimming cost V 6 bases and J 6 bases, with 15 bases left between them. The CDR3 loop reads CSAARGEGEQYF. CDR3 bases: TGCAGTGCCGCTAGGGGGGAGGGCGAGCAGTACTTC.

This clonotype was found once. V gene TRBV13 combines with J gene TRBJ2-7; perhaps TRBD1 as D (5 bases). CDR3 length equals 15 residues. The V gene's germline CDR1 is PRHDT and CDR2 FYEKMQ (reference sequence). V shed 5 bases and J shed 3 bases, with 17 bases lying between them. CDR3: CASSLKVGLIYEQYV. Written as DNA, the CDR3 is TGTGCCAGCAGCCTAAAGGTGGGGCTTATCTACGAGCAGTACGTC.

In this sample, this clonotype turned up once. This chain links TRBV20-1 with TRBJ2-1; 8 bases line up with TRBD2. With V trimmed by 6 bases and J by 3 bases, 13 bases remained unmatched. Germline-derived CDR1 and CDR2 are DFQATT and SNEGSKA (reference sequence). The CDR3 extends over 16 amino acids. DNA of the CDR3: TGCAGTGCCGGGGGGGTAGCGGGTCCAAACTACAATGAGCAGTTCTTC. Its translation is CSAGGVAGPNYNEQFF.

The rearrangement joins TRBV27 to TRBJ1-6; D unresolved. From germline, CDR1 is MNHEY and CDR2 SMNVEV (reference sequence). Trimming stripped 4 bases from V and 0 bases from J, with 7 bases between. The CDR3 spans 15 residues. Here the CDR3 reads CASSSYSSYNSPLHF. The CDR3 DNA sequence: TGTGCCAGCAGTTCCTACAGCTCCTATAATTCACCCCTCCACTTT.